The rows below give T cell receptor beta chains drawn from one sample of a study of cytomegalovirus exposure and HLA in healthy donors. Profiled with immunoSEQ multiplex PCR; TCRdb holds only in-frame clones, not every one. The sample holds approximately 100,000 clones; 74% are singletons and the top ten take about 2%. The sequencing sample was made of PBMCs. Receptors originate from a human donor in good health. Each CDR3 is given with its conserved first and last residue. A D gene is named only where the DNA matches it firmly. The listing skips clone size in some rows; elsewhere it reads once, few, many or a size class.

CDR3aa	CDR3nt	v_gene	j_gene	d_gene	abundance
CSVAEGANTEAFF	TGCAGCGTTGCGGAGGGGGCGAACACTGAAGCTTTCTTT	TRBV29-1	TRBJ1-1	TRBD1	few
CAISSSGGSYNEQFF	TGTGCCATCAGCTCCTCCGGGGGCTCCTACAATGAGCAGTTCTTC	TRBV10-3	TRBJ2-1	NA	NA
CASSISSGGGNEQFF	TGTGCCAGTAGTATCTCCAGCGGGGGGGGTAATGAGCAGTTCTTC	TRBV19	TRBJ2-1	TRBD2	NA
CASSASNRGTEAFF	TGTGCCAGCAGCGCTTCCAACAGGGGCACTGAAGCTTTCTTT	TRBV9	TRBJ1-1	TRBD1	NA
CASSLSPSHGYTF	TGTGCCAGCAGCTTGTCCCCGAGCCATGGCTACACCTTC	TRBV5-5	TRBJ1-2	NA	NA
CASSTRDRLLETQYF	TGTGCCAGCAGCACCCGGGACAGGTTACTCGAGACCCAGTACTTC	TRBV7-9	TRBJ2-5	TRBD1	NA
CASSTLDRASSFYNEQFF	TGTGCCAGTAGTACCCTGGACCGCGCTAGCTCCTTCTACAATGAGCAGTTCTTC	TRBV19	TRBJ2-1	NA	few
CASSLGTGGFRNYEQYF	TGTGCCAGCTCATTAGGGACAGGGGGCTTTCGTAATTACGAGCAGTACTTC	TRBV18	TRBJ2-7	TRBD1	NA
CAIHYVRQRTDTQYF	TGCGCCATCCACTACGTTAGGCAGCGGACGGATACGCAGTATTTT	TRBV10-2	TRBJ2-3	NA	NA
CASSFLPSSGRANEQFF	TGTGCCAGCAGTTTCCTACCCTCTAGCGGGAGGGCTAATGAGCAGTTCTTC	TRBV27	TRBJ2-1	TRBD2	NA
CASGMRGGNTEAFF	TGTGCCAGCGGTATGAGGGGGGGGAACACTGAAGCTTTCTTT	TRBV27	TRBJ1-1	NA	NA
CASSSLVNSYNEQFF	TGCGCCAGCAGCTCCCTAGTAAACTCCTACAATGAGCAGTTCTTC	TRBV5-1	TRBJ2-1	NA	NA
CAIRGGLAEKLFF	TGTGCCATCAGAGGGGGATTGGCTGAAAAACTGTTTTTT	TRBV10-3	TRBJ1-4	NA	NA
CASSPRTGGNTEAFF	TGTGCCAGCTCACCGAGGACAGGGGGGAACACTGAAGCTTTCTTT	TRBV18	TRBJ1-1	TRBD1	NA
CASSQEAENSPLHF	TGTGCCAGCAGCCAAGAGGCGGAGAATTCACCCCTCCACTTT	TRBV4-2	TRBJ1-6	NA	NA
CSVGSSGNTIYF	TGCAGCGTTGGTTCATCTGGAAACACCATATATTTT	TRBV29-1	TRBJ1-3	NA	NA
CASSYVEAYYGYTF	TGTGCCAGCAGTTATGTCGAGGCGTACTATGGCTACACCTTC	TRBV28	TRBJ1-2	NA	NA
CASSYSAGSNEKLFF	TGTGCCAGCAGTTACTCGGCAGGGTCGAATGAAAAACTGTTTTTT	TRBV6-5	TRBJ1-4	NA	few
CASSVEGGRASDTQYF	TGTGCCAGCAGTGTCGAGGGCGGGAGGGCCTCAGATACGCAGTATTTT	TRBV6-4	TRBJ2-3	TRBD2	few
CASSLVGGGRSYEQYF	TGTGCCAGCAGCCTGGTAGGAGGCGGGAGGTCCTACGAGCAGTACTTC	TRBV11-2	TRBJ2-7	TRBD2	NA
CASFRPGQGAPGYTF	TGCGCCAGCTTCCGGCCAGGACAGGGGGCGCCGGGCTACACCTTC	TRBV10-1	TRBJ1-2	TRBD1	NA
CASSPPLTGGHEQYF	TGTGCCAGCAGCCCACCCCTGACAGGGGGCCACGAGCAGTACTTC	TRBV5-5	TRBJ2-7	TRBD1	NA
CASSLPLVSYNEQFF	TGTGCCAGCAGCCTCCCACTAGTCTCCTACAATGAGCAGTTCTTC	TRBV28	TRBJ2-1	NA	NA
CASSGASQETQYF	TGTGCCAGCAGCGGGGCTTCACAAGAGACCCAGTACTTC	TRBV5-4	TRBJ2-5	NA	NA
CASSQDRGLEKAFF	TGTGCCAGCAGTCAGGACAGGGGGTTAGAGAAAGCTTTCTTT	TRBV6-5	TRBJ1-1	TRBD1	NA
CASSLSGWTGGVIFYGYTF	TGTGCCAGCAGTTTATCAGGATGGACAGGGGGCGTCATTTTTTATGGCTACACCTTC	TRBV27	TRBJ1-2	TRBD1	NA
CASRPSGLWPQHF	TGTGCCAGTAGGCCTTCCGGGTTATGGCCCCAGCATTTT	TRBV19	TRBJ1-5	NA	NA
CASSLAGQGDYEQYF	TGTGCCAGCAGCTTGGCGGGACAGGGGGACTACGAGCAGTACTTC	TRBV5-4	TRBJ2-7	TRBD1	few
CASSSGRNYQETQYF	TGTGCCAGCAGCTCGGGAAGGAATTACCAAGAGACCCAGTACTTC	TRBV11-2	TRBJ2-5	NA	NA
CASSLRRQDNSPLHF	TGTGCCAGCAGTTTGCGCCGACAGGATAATTCACCCCTCCACTTT	TRBV28	TRBJ1-6	NA	NA
CASSTRGTGSYEQYF	TGTGCCAGCTCCACAAGGGGGACAGGGTCCTACGAGCAGTACTTC	TRBV18	TRBJ2-7	TRBD1	once
CASSLGTGGVEQFF	TGCGCCAGCAGCTTGGGAACAGGGGGCGTTGAGCAGTTCTTC	TRBV5-1	TRBJ2-1	TRBD1	once
CASSRRHADNEQFF	TGCGCCAGCAGCCGACGGCACGCGGACAATGAGCAGTTCTTC	TRBV5-1	TRBJ2-1	NA	NA
CASSSFGVTGGSYGYTF	TGTGCCAGCAGCTCCTTTGGGGTGACAGGAGGCTCTTATGGCTACACCTTC	TRBV11-2	TRBJ1-2	NA	NA
CATSTGQVSRDTEAFF	TGTGCCACCAGCACCGGACAGGTTTCAAGGGACACTGAAGCTTTCTTT	TRBV15	TRBJ1-1	TRBD1	NA
CASSGGLGLAGPNEQFF	TGTGCCAGCAGTGGGGGACTGGGGCTAGCGGGACCCAATGAGCAGTTCTTC	TRBV2	TRBJ2-1	TRBD2	NA
CAWRPGLAISSGANVLTF	TGTGCCTGGAGGCCGGGACTAGCGATCTCCTCTGGGGCCAACGTCCTGACTTTC	TRBV30	TRBJ2-6	TRBD2	NA
CASSQDPGTNTGELFF	TGCGCCAGCAGCCAAGATCCGGGTACGAACACCGGGGAGCTGTTTTTT	TRBV4-3	TRBJ2-2	NA	NA
CAWSVSGGSSNQPQHF	TGTGCCTGGAGTGTATCTGGGGGGAGTAGCAATCAGCCCCAGCATTTT	TRBV30	TRBJ1-5	NA	few
CASSLAGLFYGYTF	TGTGCCAGCAGTTTAGCAGGGTTGTTCTATGGCTACACCTTC	TRBV28	TRBJ1-2	NA	few
CASSLGTGRNTGELFF	TGTGCCAGCAGCTTAGGGACAGGGAGGAACACCGGGGAGCTGTTTTTT	TRBV7-2	TRBJ2-2	TRBD1	once
CASRGTGGHHEQYF	TGTGCCAGCAGAGGGACAGGGGGTCACCACGAGCAGTACTTC	TRBV6-1	TRBJ2-7	TRBD1	NA
CASSDEVVGTQYF	TGTGCCAGCAGTGACGAGGTTGTCGGGACCCAGTACTTC	TRBV2	TRBJ2-5	NA	NA
CASNPRGEGRGAGELFF	TGTGCCAGCAATCCCCGAGGCGAGGGGCGCGGGGCCGGGGAGCTGTTTTTT	TRBV27	TRBJ2-2	NA	once
CASSIGGRNQPQHF	TGTGCCAGTAGTATTGGAGGGAGGAATCAGCCCCAGCATTTT	TRBV19	TRBJ1-5	NA	NA
CASRGTGELNEQFF	TGTGCCAGCAGAGGGACGGGAGAGCTCAATGAGCAGTTCTTC	TRBV6-1	TRBJ2-1	NA	once
CASRENRDEAFF	TGCGCCAGCAGAGAGAACAGGGATGAAGCTTTCTTT	TRBV5-1	TRBJ1-1	NA	NA
CATSTDGATNIQYF	TGTGCCACCAGTACCGACGGAGCTACCAACATTCAGTACTTC	TRBV19	TRBJ2-4	NA	once
CASSLTGGSEAFF	TGTGCCAGCAGCCTAACAGGCGGCTCTGAAGCTTTCTTT	TRBV7-9	TRBJ1-1	NA	NA
CASSLDLDTQYF	TGTGCCAGCAGCTTAGATCTGGATACGCAGTATTTT	TRBV11-2	TRBJ2-3	NA	few
CAWSAPPRAQFF	TGTGCCTGGAGTGCCCCCCCCAGGGCCCAGTTCTTC	TRBV30	TRBJ2-1	NA	NA
CASSLTGSYNEQFF	TGCGCCAGCAGCTTGACAGGCTCCTACAATGAGCAGTTCTTC	TRBV5-1	TRBJ2-1	NA	NA
CSVVDIPNYGYTF	TGCAGCGTTGTTGACATACCTAACTATGGCTACACCTTC	TRBV29-1	TRBJ1-2	NA	NA